This T cell receptor beta chain was documented in a study of CD8 T cells in ankylosing spondylitis. Study results and limitations: There were earlier reports of some motif variants in reactive arthritis synovial fluid and blood. Reportedly, significant enrichment of disease-linked clones occurred in matched ankylosing spondylitis synovial fluid.

Making use of molecular barcodes, quantitative 5'-RACE generated TCR beta libraries. TCRdb ran MiXCR on the 5' RACE reads and lists one entry per CDR3 protein. The table shows about 160,000 distinct CDR3 sequences, with 44% occurring only once. In the case of this clonotype: Its specificity is not known.

This receptor was obtained from a male donor with ankylosing spondylitis. The source material was synovial fluid, either unsorted or a sorted T cell fraction (not recorded which).

Here the CDR3 DNA reads TGTGCCAGCAGTTTTAGACAGGGCGATACCGCGTTCTCCTACGAGCAGTACTTC. Its translation is CASSFRQGDTAFSYEQYF. V is TRBV28 and J is TRBJ2-7, with 7 bases matching TRBD1. Germline CDR1 reads MDHEN; CDR2 reads SYDVKM. The CDR3 consists of 18 residues. The junction had 14 bases not matched to a gene; V was cut back by 3 bases and J by 0 bases.